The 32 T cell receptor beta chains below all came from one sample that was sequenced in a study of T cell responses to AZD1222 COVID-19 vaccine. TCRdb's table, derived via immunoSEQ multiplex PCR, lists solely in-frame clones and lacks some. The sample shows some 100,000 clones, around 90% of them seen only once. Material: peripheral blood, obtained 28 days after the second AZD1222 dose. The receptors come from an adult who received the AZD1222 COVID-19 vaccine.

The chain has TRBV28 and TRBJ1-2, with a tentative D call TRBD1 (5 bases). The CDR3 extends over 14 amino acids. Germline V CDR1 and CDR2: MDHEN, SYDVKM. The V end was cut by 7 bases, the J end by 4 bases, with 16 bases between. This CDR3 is CASTTGAGFYGYTF. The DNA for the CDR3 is TGTGCCAGCACAACAGGAGCCGGATTCTATGGCTACACCTTC.

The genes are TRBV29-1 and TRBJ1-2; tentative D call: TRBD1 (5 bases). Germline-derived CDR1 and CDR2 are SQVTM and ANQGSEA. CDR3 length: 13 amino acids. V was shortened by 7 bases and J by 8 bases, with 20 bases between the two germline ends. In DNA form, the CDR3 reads TGCAGCGGGTACCGGGACTTAAAGGGAGGCTACACCTTC. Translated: CSGYRDLKGGYTF.

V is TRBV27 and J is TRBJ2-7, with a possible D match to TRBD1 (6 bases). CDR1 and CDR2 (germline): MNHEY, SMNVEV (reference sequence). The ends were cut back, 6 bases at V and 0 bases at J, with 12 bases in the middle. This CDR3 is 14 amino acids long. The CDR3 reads CASSLDRTSYEQYF. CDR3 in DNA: TGTGCCAGCAGCCTGGACAGAACCTCCTACGAGCAGTACTTC.

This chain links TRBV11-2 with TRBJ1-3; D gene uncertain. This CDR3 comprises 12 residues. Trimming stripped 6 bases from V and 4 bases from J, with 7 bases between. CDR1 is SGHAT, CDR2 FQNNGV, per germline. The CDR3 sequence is CASRVVGNTIYF. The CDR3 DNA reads TGTGCCAGCAGAGTGGTCGGAAACACCATATATTTT.

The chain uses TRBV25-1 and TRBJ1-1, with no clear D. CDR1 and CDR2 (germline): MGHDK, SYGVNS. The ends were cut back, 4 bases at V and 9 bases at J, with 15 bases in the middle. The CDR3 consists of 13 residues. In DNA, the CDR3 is TGTGCCAGCAGTGCCTTTACCAGCCCTCAAGCTTTCTTT. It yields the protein CASSAFTSPQAFF.

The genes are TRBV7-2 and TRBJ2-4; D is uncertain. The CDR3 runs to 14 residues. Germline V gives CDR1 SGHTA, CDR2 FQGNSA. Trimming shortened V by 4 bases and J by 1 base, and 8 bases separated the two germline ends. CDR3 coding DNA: TGTGCCAGCAGCTCAGTGGCGGCCAAAAACATTCAGTACTTC. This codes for CASSSVAAKNIQYF. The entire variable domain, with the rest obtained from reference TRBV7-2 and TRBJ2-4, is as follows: GAGVSQSPSNKVTEKGKDVELRCDPISGHTALYWYRQSLGQGLEFLIYFQGNSAPDKSGLPSDRFSAERTGGSVSTLTIQRTQQEDSAVYLCASSSVAAKNIQYFGAGTRLSVL.

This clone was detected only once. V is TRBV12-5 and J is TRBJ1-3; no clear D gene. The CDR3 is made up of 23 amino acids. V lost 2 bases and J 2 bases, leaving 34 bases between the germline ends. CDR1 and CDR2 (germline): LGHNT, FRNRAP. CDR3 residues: CASGLFLPHPPGTSTYPGNTIYF. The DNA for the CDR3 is TGTGCTAGTGGTTTGTTTCTCCCCCATCCCCCCGGCACGAGTACATACCCTGGAAACACCATATATTTT.

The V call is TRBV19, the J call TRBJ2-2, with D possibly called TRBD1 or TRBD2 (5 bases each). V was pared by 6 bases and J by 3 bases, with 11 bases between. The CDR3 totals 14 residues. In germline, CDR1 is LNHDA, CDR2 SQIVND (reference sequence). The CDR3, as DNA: TGTGCCAGTAGGGTCAGGGAGTACACCGGGGAGCTGTTTTTT. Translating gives CASRVREYTGELFF.

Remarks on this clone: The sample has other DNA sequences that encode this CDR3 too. The CDR3 spells CASSLGVYGYTF. CDR3 in DNA: TGCGCCAGCAGCTTGGGAGTCTATGGCTACACCTTC. The J gene is TRBJ1-2, the V gene TRBV5-1, with D unresolved. The CDR3 is 12 amino acids. V was cut by 0 bases and J by 4 bases, with 4 bases left in between. Germline V gene sequence: CDR1 SGHRS, CDR2 YFSETQ.

CDR3 nucleotide sequence: TGTGCCAGCAGTATCCCGGGACCGATGAACACTGAAGCTTTCTTT. It codes for CASSIPGPMNTEAFF. The chain employs TRBV28 and TRBJ1-1, with D possibly matching TRBD1 (5 bases). The germline V and J ends were trimmed by 5 bases and 0 bases, with 13 bases remaining between them. CDR3 length: 15 residues. Germline V gene sequence: CDR1 MDHEN, CDR2 SYDVKM.

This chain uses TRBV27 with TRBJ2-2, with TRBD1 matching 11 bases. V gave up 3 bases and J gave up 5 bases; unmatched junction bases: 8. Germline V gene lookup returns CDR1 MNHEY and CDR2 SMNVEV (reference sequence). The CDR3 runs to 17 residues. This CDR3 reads CASSFDRTGGRTGELFF. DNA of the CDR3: TGTGCCAGCAGTTTCGACCGGACAGGGGGCCGAACCGGGGAGCTGTTTTTT.

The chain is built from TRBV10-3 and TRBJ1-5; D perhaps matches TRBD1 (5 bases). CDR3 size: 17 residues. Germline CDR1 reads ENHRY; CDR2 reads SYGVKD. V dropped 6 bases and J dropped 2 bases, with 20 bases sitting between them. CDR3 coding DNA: TGTGCCATCAGCCTGAATGGGGGTGACTTGGGCAATCAGCCCCAGCATTTT. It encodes CAISLNGGDLGNQPQHF.

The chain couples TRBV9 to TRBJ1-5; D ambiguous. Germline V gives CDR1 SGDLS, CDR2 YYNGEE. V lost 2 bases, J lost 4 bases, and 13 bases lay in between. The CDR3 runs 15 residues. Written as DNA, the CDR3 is TGTGCCAGCAGCGTGTCGGTCGGGGTAAATCAGCCCCAGCATTTT. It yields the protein CASSVSVGVNQPQHF.

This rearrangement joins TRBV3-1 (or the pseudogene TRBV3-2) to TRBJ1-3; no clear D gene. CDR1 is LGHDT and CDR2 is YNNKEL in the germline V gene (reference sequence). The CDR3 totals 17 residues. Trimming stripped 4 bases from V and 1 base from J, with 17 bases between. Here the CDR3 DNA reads TGTGCCAGCAGCCGGAGTAGCCCCGGGGTGTCTGGAAACACCATATATTTT. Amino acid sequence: CASSRSSPGVSGNTIYF.

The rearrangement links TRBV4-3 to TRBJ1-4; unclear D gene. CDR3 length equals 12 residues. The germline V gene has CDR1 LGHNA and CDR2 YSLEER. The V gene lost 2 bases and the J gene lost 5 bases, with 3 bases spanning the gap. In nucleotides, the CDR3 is TGCGCCAGCAGCCAACCCAATGAAAAACTGTTTTTT. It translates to CASSQPNEKLFF.

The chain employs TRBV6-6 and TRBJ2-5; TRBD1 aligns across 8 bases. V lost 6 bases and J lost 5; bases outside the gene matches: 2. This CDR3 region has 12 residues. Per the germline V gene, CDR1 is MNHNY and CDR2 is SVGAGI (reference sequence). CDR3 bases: TGTGCCAGCAGGGACAGGGCGGAGACCCAGTACTTC. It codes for CASRDRAETQYF.

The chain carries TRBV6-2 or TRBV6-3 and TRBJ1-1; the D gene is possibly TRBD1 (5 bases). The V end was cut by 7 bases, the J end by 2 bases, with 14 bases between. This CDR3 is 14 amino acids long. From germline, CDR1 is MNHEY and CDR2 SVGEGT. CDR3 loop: CASTPDSDNTEAFF. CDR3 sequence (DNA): TGTGCCAGCACCCCCGACAGCGATAACACTGAAGCTTTCTTT.

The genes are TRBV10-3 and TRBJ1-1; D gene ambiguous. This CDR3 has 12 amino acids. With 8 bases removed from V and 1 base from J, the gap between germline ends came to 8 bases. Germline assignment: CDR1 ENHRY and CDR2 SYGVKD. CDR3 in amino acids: CAISGGNTEAFF. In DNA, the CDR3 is TGTGCCATCTCCGGTGGGAACACTGAAGCTTTCTTT.

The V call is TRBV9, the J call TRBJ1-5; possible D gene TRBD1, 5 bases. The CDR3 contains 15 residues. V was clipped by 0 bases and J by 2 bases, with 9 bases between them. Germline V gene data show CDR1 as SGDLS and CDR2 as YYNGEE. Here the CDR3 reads CASSVAPGRNQPQHF. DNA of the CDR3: TGTGCCAGCAGCGTAGCTCCAGGGCGCAATCAGCCCCAGCATTTT.

CDR3 region: CASSPITGVGANVLTF. The CDR3 region has the DNA TGTGCCAGCAGCCCTATCACAGGGGTCGGGGCCAACGTCCTGACTTTC. The chain has TRBV6-4 and TRBJ2-6; 7 nucleotides agree with TRBD1. CDR1 MRHNA and CDR2 SNTAGT come from the germline V gene. This CDR3 has 16 amino acids. V lost 6 bases, J lost 4 bases, and 9 bases stayed unmatched.

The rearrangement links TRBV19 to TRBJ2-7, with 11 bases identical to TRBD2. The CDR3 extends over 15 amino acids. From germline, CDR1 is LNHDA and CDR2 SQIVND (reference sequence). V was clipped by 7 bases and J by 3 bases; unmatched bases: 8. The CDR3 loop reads CASIGLAGGLYEQYF. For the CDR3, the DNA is TGTGCCAGTATAGGGCTAGCGGGGGGCCTCTACGAGCAGTACTTC.

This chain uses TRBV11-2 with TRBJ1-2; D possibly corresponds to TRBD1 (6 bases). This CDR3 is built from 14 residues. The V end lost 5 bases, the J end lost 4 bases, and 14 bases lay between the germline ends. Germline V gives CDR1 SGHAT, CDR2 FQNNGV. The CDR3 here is CASSTRTEPYGYTF. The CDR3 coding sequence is TGTGCCAGCAGCACCCGGACAGAACCCTATGGCTACACCTTC.

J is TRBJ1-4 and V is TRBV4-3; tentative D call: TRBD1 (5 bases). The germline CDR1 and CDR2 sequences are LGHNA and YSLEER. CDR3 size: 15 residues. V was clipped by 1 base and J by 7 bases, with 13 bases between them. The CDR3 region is CASSQAGGGPEKLFF. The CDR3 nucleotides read TGCGCCAGCAGCCAAGCGGGGGGGGGACCTGAAAAACTGTTTTTT.

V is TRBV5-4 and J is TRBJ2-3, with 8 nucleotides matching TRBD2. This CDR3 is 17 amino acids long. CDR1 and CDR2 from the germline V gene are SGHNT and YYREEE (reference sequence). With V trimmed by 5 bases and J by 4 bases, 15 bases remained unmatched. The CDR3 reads CASSLKGTRVSPDTQYF. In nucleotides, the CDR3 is TGTGCCAGCAGTCTAAAAGGGACTAGGGTTTCCCCAGATACGCAGTATTTT.

CDR3 region: CASNRGTGYEQYF. The CDR3 DNA reads as TGTGCCAGCAATCGCGGGACAGGTTACGAGCAGTACTTC. V usage is TRBV2 and J usage is TRBJ2-7; 8 positions match TRBD1. This CDR3 has 13 residues. V lost 7 bases and J lost 4; bases outside the gene matches: 6. Germline lookup yields CDR1 SNHLY and CDR2 FYNNEI.

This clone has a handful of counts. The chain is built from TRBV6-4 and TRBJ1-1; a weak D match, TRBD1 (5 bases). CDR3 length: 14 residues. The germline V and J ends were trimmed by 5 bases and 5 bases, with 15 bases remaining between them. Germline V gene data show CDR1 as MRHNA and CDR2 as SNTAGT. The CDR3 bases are TGTGCCAGCAGTCAGGACGGAGAGGGGACTGAAGCTTTCTTT. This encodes CASSQDGEGTEAFF.

In DNA form, the CDR3 reads TGTGCCAGCAGCGTAGCAGGGGGTGGCTACACCTTC. Amino acids: CASSVAGGGYTF. This chain links TRBV9 with TRBJ1-2; 7 bases line up with TRBD1. CDR3 size: 12 residues. The trim removed 0 bases at V and 7 bases at J, leaving 0 bases unmatched. CDR1 and CDR2 from the germline V gene are SGDLS and YYNGEE. The variable domain in full, completed from reference TRBV9 and TRBJ1-2, reads DSGVTQTPKHLITATGQRVTLRCSPRSGDLSVYWYQQSLDQGLQFLIQYYNGEERAKGNILERFSAQQFPDLHSELNLSSLELGDSALYFCASSVAGGGYTFGSGTRLTVV.

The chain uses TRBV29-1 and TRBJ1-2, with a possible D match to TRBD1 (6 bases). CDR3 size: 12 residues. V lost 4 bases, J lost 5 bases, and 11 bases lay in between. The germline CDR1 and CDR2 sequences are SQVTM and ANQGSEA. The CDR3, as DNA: TGCAGCGTTGCTTCCGGACAGTATGGCTACACCTTC. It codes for CSVASGQYGYTF. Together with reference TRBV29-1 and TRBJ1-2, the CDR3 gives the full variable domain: SAVISQKPSRDICQRGTSLTIQCQVDSQVTMMFWYRQQPGQSLTLIATANQGSEATYESGFVIDKFPISRPNLTFSTLTVSNMSPEDSSIYLCSVASGQYGYTFGSGTRLTVV.

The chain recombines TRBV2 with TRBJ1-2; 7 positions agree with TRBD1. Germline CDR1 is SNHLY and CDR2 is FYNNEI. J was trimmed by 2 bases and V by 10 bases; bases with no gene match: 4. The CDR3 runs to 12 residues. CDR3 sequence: CATTGQNYGYTF. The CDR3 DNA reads TGTGCCACCACGGGACAGAACTATGGCTACACCTTC.

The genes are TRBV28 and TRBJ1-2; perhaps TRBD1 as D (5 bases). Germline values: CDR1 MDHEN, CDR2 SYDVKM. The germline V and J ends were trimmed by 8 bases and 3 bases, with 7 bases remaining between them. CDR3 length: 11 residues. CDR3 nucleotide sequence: TGTGCCAGCTCCAGGGACTATGGCTACACCTTC. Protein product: CASSRDYGYTF.

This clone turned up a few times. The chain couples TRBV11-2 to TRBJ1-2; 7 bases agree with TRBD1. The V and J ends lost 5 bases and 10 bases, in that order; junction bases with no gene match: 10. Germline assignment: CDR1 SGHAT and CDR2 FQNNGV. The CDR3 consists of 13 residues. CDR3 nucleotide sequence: TGTGCCAGCAGCCTCGACAGGGCGGTTGACTACACCTTC. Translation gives CASSLDRAVDYTF.

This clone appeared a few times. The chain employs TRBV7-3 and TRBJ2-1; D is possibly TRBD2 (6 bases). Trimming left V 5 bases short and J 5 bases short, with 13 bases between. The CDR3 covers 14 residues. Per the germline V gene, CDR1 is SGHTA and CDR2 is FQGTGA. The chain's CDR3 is CASSPRRGNNEQFF. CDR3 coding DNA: TGTGCCAGCAGCCCGAGGCGGGGTAACAATGAGCAGTTCTTC.